The 32 T cell receptor beta chains below come from one sample, sequenced in a study of T-cell reconstitution after alpha-beta-depleted transplantation in children. Construction of the TCRbeta library involved unique molecular identifiers. TCRdb reprocessed the PCR reads via MiXCR and lists one record per CDR3 protein. The sample shows roughly 500,000 distinct CDR3 sequences, 15% to 20% of them seen only once. The sample was PBMCs from the stem cell graft donor, taken from the stem cell graft. The origin of the receptors is a human donor who donated a stem cell graft to a child with acute lymphoblastic leukemia.

The chain combines TRBV20-1 with TRBJ2-1; 7 bases are a match to TRBD2. CDR1 is DFQATT and CDR2 is SNEGSKA in the germline V gene (reference sequence). Trimming cost V 6 bases and J 1 base; bases outside gene matches: 12. The length of the CDR3 is 16 residues. CDR3: CSAQNGLAVSYNEQFF. Here the CDR3 DNA reads TGCAGTGCCCAGAACGGGCTAGCGGTTTCCTACAATGAGCAGTTCTTC.

In this sample, this clonotype turned up a few times. The chain uses TRBV25-1 and TRBJ2-6; 8 bases line up with TRBD1. V was clipped by 0 bases and J by 0 bases; unmatched bases: 4. CDR1 is MGHDK and CDR2 is SYGVNS in the germline V gene. This CDR3 is 18 amino acids long. The CDR3 sequence is CASSEYGTGSSGANVLTF. Here the CDR3 DNA reads TGTGCCAGCAGTGAATACGGGACAGGATCCTCTGGGGCCAACGTCCTGACTTTC.

This rearrangement joins TRBV7-2 to TRBJ2-7; D is undetermined. Per the germline V gene, CDR1 is SGHTA and CDR2 is FQGNSA. CDR3 length: 15 residues. The germline V and J ends were trimmed by 1 base and 3 bases, with 13 bases remaining between them. Written as DNA, the CDR3 is TGTGCCAGCAGCTTAGAGGGCCTCCCGAGCTACGAGCAGTACTTC. Its protein is CASSLEGLPSYEQYF.

This clonotype was counted only a few times. The V and J genes are TRBV12-3 or TRBV12-4 and TRBJ2-3, with 10 positions matching TRBD2. The trim removed 6 bases at V and 10 bases at J, leaving 7 bases unmatched. This CDR3 comprises 13 residues. The CDR3 region has the DNA TGTGCCAGCAGGTTTCTAGCGGGAGAGGCGCAGTATTTT. Translation: CASRFLAGEAQYF.

The chain couples TRBV27 to TRBJ2-3, with 12 bases matching TRBD2. This CDR3 is built from 17 residues. Trimming cost V 2 bases and J 5 bases; bases outside gene matches: 8. Germline V CDR1 and CDR2: MNHEY, SMNVEV (reference sequence). CDR3 amino acids: CASSLTASGRAVDTQYF. The CDR3 nucleotides are TGTGCCAGCAGTTTAACGGCTAGCGGGAGGGCCGTAGATACGCAGTATTTT.

This clonotype was seen repeatedly, ten times or more. J is TRBJ2-1 and V is TRBV7-2; D unresolved. This CDR3 region has 15 residues. Deletions cut 5 bases from V and 3 bases from J, with 14 bases between. The germline V gene encodes CDR1 SGHTA and CDR2 FQGNSA. Here the CDR3 reads CASSPGTYDYNEQFF. For the CDR3, the DNA is TGTGCCAGCAGCCCCGGTACCTACGACTACAATGAGCAGTTCTTC.

The rearrangement uses TRBV20-1 and TRBJ2-3, with D uncertain. The CDR3 loop spans 14 amino acids. The V and J ends lost 0 bases and 0 bases respectively, with 7 bases between them. Germline V gene sequence: CDR1 DFQATT, CDR2 SNEGSKA (reference sequence). CDR3: CSAREGQSTDTQYF. CDR3 bases: TGCAGTGCTAGAGAAGGGCAGAGCACAGATACGCAGTATTTT.

The chain couples TRBV4-1 to TRBJ1-1, with a tentative D call TRBD1 (5 bases). V was cut by 8 bases and J by 1 base, with 11 bases left in between. CDR1 and CDR2 from the germline V gene are MGHRA and YSYEKL. The CDR3 sequence is 13 residues long. The CDR3 DNA reads TGCGCCAGCGGCGGGACTCAGAACACTGAAGCTTTCTTT. As protein: CASGGTQNTEAFF.

CDR3 sequence reads: CASSHDSQGRYEQYF. DNA of the CDR3: TGCGCCAGCAGCCATGATTCACAGGGGAGGTACGAGCAGTACTTC. This chain joins TRBV4-1 and TRBJ2-7, with D possibly TRBD1 on 7 matching bases. This CDR3 comprises 15 residues. V lost 3 bases and J lost 4, with 16 bases in between. Germline V gene data show CDR1 as MGHRA and CDR2 as YSYEKL.

J is TRBJ2-7 and V is TRBV11-2; D unresolved. Deletions cut 1 base from V and 3 bases from J, with 13 bases between. Germline lookup yields CDR1 SGHAT and CDR2 FQNNGV. CDR3 size: 15 residues. CDR3 region: CASSLVAGQDYEQYF. Written as DNA, the CDR3 is TGTGCCAGCAGCTTAGTCGCAGGCCAAGACTACGAGCAGTACTTC.

The rearrangement joins TRBV3-1 to TRBJ1-2; 9 nucleotides agree with TRBD1. Germline V lookup: CDR1 LGHDT, CDR2 YNNKEL (reference sequence). This CDR3 is 15 amino acids long. V shed 2 bases, J shed 2 bases, and the junction held 3 bases outside the gene matches. This chain's CDR3 is CASSQYRGRNYGYTF. CDR3 DNA: TGTGCCAGCAGCCAATACAGGGGGCGGAACTATGGCTACACCTTC.

Worth noting for this clonotype: The germline gene is not matched at one end of the junction; a read error may be the cause. The V call is TRBV30, the J call TRBJ2-7; D is perhaps TRBD2 (5 bases). The CDR3 is 8 amino acids. The germline V gene encodes CDR1 GTSNPN and CDR2 SVGIG (reference sequence). CDR3 DNA: TGCGACTACGGCGAGCAGTACTTC. Translation gives CDYGEQYF.

The chain recombines TRBV27 with TRBJ2-7; D call uncertain. With 3 bases removed from V and 4 bases from J, the gap between germline ends came to 19 bases. This CDR3 contains 16 residues. Looked up from germline, CDR1 is MNHEY and CDR2 is SMNVEV (reference sequence). The CDR3 spells CASSLAGSPYGYEQYF. The CDR3 DNA follows: TGTGCCAGCAGTTTGGCCGGATCTCCTTATGGATACGAGCAGTACTTC.

The chain recombines TRBV5-8 with TRBJ2-1, with a tentative D call TRBD1 (6 bases). CDR3 size: 13 residues. The V gene's germline CDR1 is SGHTS and CDR2 YDEGEE. V was pared by 3 bases and J by 7 bases, with 11 bases between. The CDR3 loop reads CASSSRGRNEQFF. The CDR3 bases are TGTGCCAGCAGCTCCAGGGGAAGGAATGAGCAGTTCTTC.

The chain carries TRBV16 and TRBJ1-5; D gene ambiguous. V lost 4 bases and J lost 0, with 10 bases in between. The CDR3 consists of 15 residues. The germline V gene encodes CDR1 KGHSY and CDR2 FQNENV. CDR3 DNA: TGTGCCAGCAGCCCCGTCAGTAATAGCAATCAGCCCCAGCATTTT. This sequence encodes CASSPVSNSNQPQHF.

CDR3 in amino acids: CATSRARNEQFF. The DNA for the CDR3 is TGTGCCACCAGCAGAGCGCGGAATGAGCAGTTCTTC. The rearrangement links TRBV15 to TRBJ2-1; D remains ambiguous. Per germline, CDR1 LNHNV and CDR2 YYDKDF (reference sequence). This CDR3 is 12 amino acids long. With 1 base removed from V and 7 bases from J, the gap between germline ends came to 5 bases.

This clonotype was detected ten times or more. V and J are TRBV11-3 and TRBJ2-1, with unresolved D. The germline V gene encodes CDR1 SGHNT and CDR2 YENEEA. The CDR3 covers 12 residues. With 8 bases removed from V and 4 bases from J, the gap between germline ends came to 9 bases. CDR3 sequence (DNA): TGTGCCAGCTCGCGCAGATACAATGAGCAGTTCTTC. Protein sequence: CASSRRYNEQFF.

The rearrangement joins TRBV29-1 to TRBJ1-4; weak D call: TRBD1 (5 bases). Between the trimmed V and J ends, which lost 7 bases and 8 bases, there was a span of 17 bases. Germline V gene data show CDR1 as SQVTM and CDR2 as ANQGSEA. The CDR3 length is 13 residues. The CDR3 DNA reads TGCAGCGCAGAAAATCAGGGTAGAGAAAAACTGTTTTTT. This sequence encodes CSAENQGREKLFF.

This clonotype was recorded a few times. The V gene is TRBV12-3 or TRBV12-4, the J gene TRBJ2-1; possibly TRBD1 or TRBD2 for D (5 bases each). Trimming took off 9 bases at V and 4 bases at J, with 13 bases between the two ends. The CDR3 runs to 13 residues. In nucleotides, the CDR3 is TGTGCCAGGGGACCGACTATTTACAATGAGCAGTTCTTC. Translating it yields CARGPTIYNEQFF.

This clonotype was counted only a few times. The chain has TRBV5-1 and TRBJ2-5, with 7 bases aligning to TRBD2. The CDR3 totals 15 residues. V shed 1 base, J shed 5 bases, and the junction held 8 bases outside the gene matches. CDR1 is SGHRS and CDR2 is YFSETQ in the germline V gene. CDR3 nucleotide sequence: TGCGCCAGCAGCTTGAGGGTGGCGGGAGCTGAGACCCAGTACTTC. It encodes CASSLRVAGAETQYF.

The V call is TRBV27, the J call TRBJ1-5; TRBD1 aligns across 7 bases. Trimming cost V 5 bases and J 1 base; bases outside gene matches: 8. CDR1 and CDR2 from the germline V gene are MNHEY and SMNVEV (reference sequence). The CDR3 sequence is 16 residues long. CDR3 sequence (DNA): TGTGCCAGCAGTCCGACAGGGATGGTCAGCAATCAGCCCCAGCATTTT. It translates to CASSPTGMVSNQPQHF.

The genes are TRBV19 and TRBJ2-1; no firm D call. Germline V lookup: CDR1 LNHDA, CDR2 SQIVND (reference sequence). The CDR3 sequence is 15 residues long. Trimming removed 5 bases at V and 3 bases at J, with 14 bases between. For the CDR3, the DNA is TGTGCCAGTAGTCTTATCCTAAACCTCTACAATGAGCAGTTCTTC. Its protein product is CASSLILNLYNEQFF.

This clonotype has only a few counts. The V and J genes are TRBV29-1 and TRBJ2-1; TRBD2 matches 7 bases. Per germline, CDR1 SQVTM and CDR2 ANQGSEA. This CDR3 is 14 amino acids long. The J segment lost 0 bases and the V segment lost 7 bases, leaving 6 bases of the junction unmatched. The chain's CDR3 is CSAFGGSSYNEQFF. For the CDR3, the DNA is TGCAGCGCCTTTGGCGGGAGCTCCTACAATGAGCAGTTCTTC.

This chain connects TRBV20-1 to TRBJ2-4; TRBD1 matches 7 bases. Germline-derived CDR1 and CDR2 are DFQATT and SNEGSKA (reference sequence). The CDR3 is 17 amino acids. Germline trimming cut 1 base from V and 0 bases from J; bases unmatched to any gene: 9. In DNA, the CDR3 is TGCAGTGCTAGAGCGTGGGGGACAGATCTAGCCAAAAACATTCAGTACTTC. Translation: CSARAWGTDLAKNIQYF.

V gene TRBV7-3 combines with J gene TRBJ2-1; 10 bases fit TRBD2. The CDR3 runs to 14 residues. In germline, CDR1 is SGHTA, CDR2 FQGTGA. The V segment lost 2 bases and the J segment 8 bases; nucleotides outside the gene matches: 3. DNA of the CDR3: TGTGCCAGCAGCTTAGCTAGCGGGAGTTATGAGCAGTTCTTC. It specifies CASSLASGSYEQFF.

This clonotype was observed a handful of times. The chain links TRBV4-1 to TRBJ1-6; D is ambiguous. V was trimmed by 1 base and J by 5 bases, leaving 9 bases between them. Per the germline V gene, CDR1 is MGHRA and CDR2 is YSYEKL. This CDR3 comprises 15 residues. CDR3: CASSQGTVNNSPLHF. CDR3 DNA sequence: TGCGCCAGCAGCCAAGGGACGGTTAATAATTCACCCCTCCACTTT.

The chain carries TRBV21-1 and TRBJ2-4; the table's D call, TRBD1, was not checked against the DNA. TRBV21-1 constitutes a pseudogene. The CDR3 is 17 residues long. CDR3 amino acids: CAGDRGGPPSAKNIQYF. The CDR3 nucleotides are TGTGCCGGGGACAGGGGGGGCCCCCCGTCGGCCAAAAACATTCAGTACTTC.

The gene calls are TRBV4-2 and TRBJ2-1; TRBD2 might be the D (5 bases). The germline V gene encodes CDR1 LGHNA and CDR2 YNFKEQ. The CDR3 length is 13 residues. Trimming removed 9 bases from V and 4 bases from J, with 13 bases in between. CDR3 region: CARGPGMYNEQFF. The DNA of the CDR3 is TGTGCCAGGGGCCCCGGGATGTACAATGAGCAGTTCTTC.

J is TRBJ2-7 and V is TRBV7-9; D may be TRBD1 or TRBD2 (5 bases each). This CDR3 has 12 amino acids. Germline V gene data show CDR1 as SEHNR and CDR2 as FQNEAQ (reference sequence). For the CDR3, the DNA is TGTGCCAGCAGCCTAAACGGGGACCTCACAGTCGTC. Its protein is CASSLNGDLTVV.

The sample holds a few counts of this clonotype. The chain employs TRBV4-1 and TRBJ1-3; D is undetermined. This CDR3 is built from 16 residues. Germline values: CDR1 MGHRA, CDR2 YSYEKL. V was cut by 0 bases and J by 3 bases, with 12 bases left in between. The CDR3: CASSQDGGLGGNTIYF. The CDR3 coding sequence is TGCGCCAGCAGCCAAGATGGAGGGCTAGGTGGAAACACCATATATTTT.

The chain joins TRBV27 to TRBJ1-2; 9 bases line up with TRBD1. The CDR3 loop spans 15 amino acids. V was pared by 1 base and J by 3 bases, with 3 bases of the junction left unmatched. The germline V gene has CDR1 MNHEY and CDR2 SMNVEV (reference sequence). The DNA for the CDR3 is TGTGCCAGCAGTTTATTGACAGGGGGATACTATGGCTACACCTTC. As protein: CASSLLTGGYYGYTF.

This clonotype turned up a few times. The chain employs TRBV20-1 and TRBJ2-1; D remains ambiguous. The CDR3 length is 15 residues. The germline V gene has CDR1 DFQATT and CDR2 SNEGSKA (reference sequence). V was shortened by 0 bases and J by 2 bases, with 11 bases between the two germline ends. DNA of the CDR3: TGCAGTGCTAGAGATCCCGACATACCCTACAATGAGCAGTTCTTC. Amino acids: CSARDPDIPYNEQFF.